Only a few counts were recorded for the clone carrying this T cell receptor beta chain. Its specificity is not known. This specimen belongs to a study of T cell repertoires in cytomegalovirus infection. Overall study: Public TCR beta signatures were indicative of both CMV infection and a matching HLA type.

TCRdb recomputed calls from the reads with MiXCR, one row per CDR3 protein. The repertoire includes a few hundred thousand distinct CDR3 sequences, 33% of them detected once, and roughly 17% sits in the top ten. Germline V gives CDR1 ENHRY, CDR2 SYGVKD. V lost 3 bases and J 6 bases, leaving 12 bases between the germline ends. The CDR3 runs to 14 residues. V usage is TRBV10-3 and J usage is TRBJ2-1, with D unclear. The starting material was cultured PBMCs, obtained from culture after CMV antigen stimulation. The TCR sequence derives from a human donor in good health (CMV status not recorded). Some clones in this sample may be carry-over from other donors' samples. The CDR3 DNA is TGTGCCATCAGTGACTTCAGCTCCGGCAATGAGCAGTTCTTC. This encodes CAISDFSSGNEQFF.